The TCR beta chain described here comes from a study of T-cell reconstitution after alpha-beta-depleted transplantation in children. Whole-study findings and limits: One year post-transplant, T-cell counts and diversity were largely derived from T cells produced anew.

Construction of the TCRbeta library involved unique molecular identifiers. TCRdb reprocessed the PCR reads via MiXCR and lists one record per CDR3 protein. This sample has about 900,000 distinct CDR3 sequences, with roughly 29% found just once. This clonotype has just a few counts. Its antigen remains unidentified. Between the trimmed V and J ends, which lost 5 bases and 0 bases, there was a span of 11 bases. This CDR3 region has 15 residues. This sequence was found in a boy less than two years old who had a stem cell transplant for SCID, so the T cells may come from the graft donor. This specimen was PBMCs, mostly from graft donor cells, taken 360 days after TCRalphabeta/CD19-depleted stem cell transplant. The V and J genes are TRBV12-3 or TRBV12-4 and TRBJ1-5, with D possibly TRBD1 on 6 matching bases. DNA of the CDR3: TGTGCCAGCAGTCGGACAGAGAATAGCAATCAGCCCCAGCATTTT. Its translation is CASSRTENSNQPQHF.